Presented here are 17 T cell receptor beta chains from one specimen sequenced in a study of blood T cells in healthy people across ages. It was with a sample-barcoded 5' primer and a J-beta primer mix that a second PCR of roughly 7 to 12 cycles was run. MiXCR, run by TCRdb on the 5' RACE reads, gives a single entry per CDR3 protein. Of over a million distinct CDR3 sequences detected, almost 60% appear once; the ten largest clones hold roughly 6.3%. Sequenced material: blood. The receptors were gathered from a man between 18 and 29 years old in good health.

The rearrangement links TRBV6-5 to TRBJ2-3; D ambiguous. This CDR3 contains 19 residues. Germline CDR1 is MNHEY and CDR2 is SVGAGI. Trimming took off 2 bases at V and 0 bases at J, with 21 bases between the two ends. CDR3 in DNA: TGTGCCAGCAGTTACCCAAGCCGGGCGGAACCTTCTAGCACAGATACGCAGTATTTT. Its protein product is CASSYPSRAEPSSTDTQYF.

The chain employs TRBV20-1 and TRBJ1-1; TRBD1 matches at 9 bases. The length of the CDR3 is 14 residues. The germline V gene has CDR1 DFQATT and CDR2 SNEGSKA (reference sequence). The ends lost 5 bases at V and 5 bases at J; junction bases unmatched: 9. CDR3 nucleotides: TGCAGTGCTCGACACAGGGGGCTGAGAACTGAAGCTTTCTTT. The encoded protein is CSARHRGLRTEAFF.

This chain links TRBV19 with TRBJ2-3, with TRBD1 matching over 9 bases. Unmatched junction bases numbered 16, after V lost 4 bases and J lost 5 bases. CDR3 length: 18 amino acids. Looked up from germline, CDR1 is LNHDA and CDR2 is SQIVND (reference sequence). In nucleotides, the CDR3 is TGTGCCAGTAGTAGAAACCTCGGACAGGGGTTTAAAAGAGATACGCAGTATTTT. It specifies CASSRNLGQGFKRDTQYF.

This clonotype was seen only once. The chain has TRBV12-3 or TRBV12-4 and TRBJ2-1; 8 bases fit TRBD2. The ends lost 5 bases at V and 10 bases at J; junction bases unmatched: 16. The CDR3 is made up of 16 amino acids. In DNA form, the CDR3 reads TGTGCCAGCAGTACAAGCGTGAGCGGGGGATTAAGGGAGCAGTTCTTC. Translating gives CASSTSVSGGLREQFF.

The chain uses TRBV7-9 and TRBJ2-3; 10 bases align to TRBD2. The CDR3 extends over 13 amino acids. V gave up 9 bases and J gave up 5 bases; unmatched junction bases: 5. Per the germline V gene, CDR1 is SEHNR and CDR2 is FQNEAQ (reference sequence). The chain's CDR3 is CARAGGSEDTQYF. The CDR3 nucleotides are TGTGCCAGAGCGGGGGGGTCTGAAGATACGCAGTATTTT.

The chain has TRBV2 and TRBJ1-1; the D is unclear. The germline V gene encodes CDR1 SNHLY and CDR2 FYNNEI. V lost 11 bases to trimming and J lost 1 base, with 11 bases between them. CDR3 length: 12 amino acids. CDR3 sequence (DNA): TGTGCCCCAGCGAGGTCGAACACTGAAGCTTTCTTT. Translation: CAPARSNTEAFF.

The chain links TRBV30 to TRBJ2-7, with a weak D call TRBD2 (6 bases). Germline loops: CDR1 GTSNPN, CDR2 SVGIG (reference sequence). V was trimmed by 0 bases and J by 6 bases, leaving 15 bases between them. This CDR3 spans 14 amino acids. CDR3 DNA sequence: TGTGCCTGGAGTGTTGGAGCGGGCGCCTGCGAGCAGTACTTC. Its translation is CAWSVGAGACEQYF.

The rearrangement joins TRBV28 to TRBJ2-7; TRBD2 agrees at 9 bases. Looked up from germline, CDR1 is MDHEN and CDR2 is SYDVKM. The CDR3 extends over 15 amino acids. V was pared by 7 bases and J by 0 bases, with 7 bases of the junction left unmatched. CDR3 nucleotide sequence: TGTGCCAGCACCCAACTAGCGGGCCGCTCCTACGAGCAGTACTTC. Its protein product is CASTQLAGRSYEQYF.

V gene TRBV24-1 combines with J gene TRBJ2-2; D perhaps matches TRBD2 (5 bases). Germline V gene data show CDR1 as KGHDR and CDR2 as SFDVKD. The CDR3 runs 17 residues. With 0 bases removed from V and 2 bases from J, the gap between germline ends came to 12 bases. The CDR3: CATSDLRQTTNTGELFF. CDR3 DNA: TGTGCCACCAGTGATTTGAGGCAGACTACTAACACCGGGGAGCTGTTTTTT.

The J gene is TRBJ2-7, the V gene TRBV4-1, with D maybe TRBD2 (6 bases). V was cut by 5 bases and J by 6 bases, with 14 bases left in between. The CDR3 spans 13 residues. CDR1 is MGHRA and CDR2 is YSYEKL in the germline V gene. The DNA of the CDR3 is TGCGCCAGCAGCTTAGATGAGGGAGGCGAGCAGTACTTC. The encoded protein is CASSLDEGGEQYF.

The chain is built from TRBV6-2 or TRBV6-3 and TRBJ2-5; 8 nucleotides line up with TRBD1. V was clipped by 6 bases and J by 3 bases; unmatched bases: 9. The CDR3 has 15 residues. The germline CDR1 and CDR2 sequences are MNHEY and SVGEGT. The CDR3 is CASSRQGLEKETQYF. The CDR3 region has the DNA TGTGCCAGCAGCCGACAGGGGTTAGAAAAAGAGACCCAGTACTTC.

The chain carries TRBV4-1 and TRBJ2-3; D is unclear. This CDR3 contains 15 residues. Trimming stripped 2 bases from V and 2 bases from J, with 11 bases between. CDR1 is MGHRA and CDR2 is YSYEKL in the germline V gene. The CDR3 bases are TGCGCCAGCAGCCAATACCAAGAACACACAGATACGCAGTATTTT. Protein sequence: CASSQYQEHTDTQYF.

The rearrangement uses TRBV4-3 and TRBJ2-3; D might be TRBD2 (6 bases). This CDR3 is built from 15 residues. CDR1 LGHNA and CDR2 YSLEER come from the germline V gene. Between the trimmed V and J ends, which lost 1 base and 2 bases, there was a span of 10 bases. CDR3 sequence: CASSQAGEPTDTQYF. CDR3 nucleotide sequence: TGCGCCAGCAGCCAAGCGGGGGAACCCACAGATACGCAGTATTTT.

V gene TRBV29-1 combines with J gene TRBJ2-1, with D possibly being TRBD2 (7 bases). V was clipped by 3 bases and J by 4 bases, with 16 bases between them. The germline V gene encodes CDR1 SQVTM and CDR2 ANQGSEA. The CDR3 extends over 15 amino acids. CDR3 nucleotides: TGCAGCGTTGAGGGTATGCGGGGGCCTTACAATGAGCAGTTCTTC. Its protein product is CSVEGMRGPYNEQFF.

V and J are TRBV7-6 and TRBJ2-5; TRBD2 matches at 11 bases. Germline CDR1 SGHVS, CDR2 FNYEAQ. This CDR3 region has 13 residues. V trimming: 8 bases; J trimming: 3 bases; junction bases outside the gene matches: 2. CDR3 loop: CASQLAGEETQYF. In DNA, the CDR3 is TGTGCCAGCCAACTAGCGGGGGAAGAGACCCAGTACTTC.

The rearrangement uses TRBV18 and TRBJ2-1; perhaps TRBD1 as D (5 bases). The V gene's germline CDR1 is KGHSH and CDR2 LQKENI. Trimming pared 5 bases from V and 0 bases from J, leaving 14 bases between. This CDR3 is built from 16 residues. The CDR3 DNA follows: TGTGCCAGCTCATCCCAACAGGAGTACTCCTACAATGAGCAGTTCTTC. Residues: CASSSQQEYSYNEQFF.

The chain recombines TRBV6-1 with TRBJ1-4; D perhaps matches TRBD1 (5 bases). This CDR3 region has 15 residues. Germline CDR1 and CDR2: MNHNS and SASEGT. With 6 bases removed from V and 7 bases from J, the gap between germline ends came to 18 bases. CDR3 coding DNA: TGTGCCAGCAGCAACCCCAGGGCCGGAGGTGAAAAACTGTTTTTT. This translates into CASSNPRAGGEKLFF.